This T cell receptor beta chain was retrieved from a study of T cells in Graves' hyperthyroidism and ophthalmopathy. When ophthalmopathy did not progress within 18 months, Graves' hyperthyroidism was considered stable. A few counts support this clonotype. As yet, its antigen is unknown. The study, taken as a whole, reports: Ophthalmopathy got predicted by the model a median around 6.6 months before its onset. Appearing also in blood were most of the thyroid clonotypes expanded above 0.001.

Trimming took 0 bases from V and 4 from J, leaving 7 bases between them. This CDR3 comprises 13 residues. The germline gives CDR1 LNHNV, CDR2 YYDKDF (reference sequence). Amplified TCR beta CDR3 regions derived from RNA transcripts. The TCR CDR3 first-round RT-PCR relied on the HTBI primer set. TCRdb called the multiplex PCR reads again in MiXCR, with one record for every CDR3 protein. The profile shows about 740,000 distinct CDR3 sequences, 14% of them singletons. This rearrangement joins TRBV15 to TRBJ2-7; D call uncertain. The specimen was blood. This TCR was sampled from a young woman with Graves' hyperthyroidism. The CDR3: CATSRDPPYEQYF. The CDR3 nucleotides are TGTGCCACCAGCAGAGATCCCCCTTACGAGCAGTACTTC.